This entry features one TCR beta chain sequence. The target antigen is unknown. Libraries for TCRalpha and TCRbeta carried sample barcodes and unique molecular identifiers via 5'RACE. TCRdb itself ran the 5' RACE reads through MiXCR, one entry per CDR3 protein. Of 150,000 to 200,000 distinct CDR3 sequences listed, around 10% are singletons. The data derive from a study of T-cell memory formation after mild COVID-19. General observations from the study: Clones contracting across day 15 to 85 had a balanced CD4/CD8 profile; later expanding clones leaned CD4+. Of the contracting clones, CD4+ ones lay mainly in CM and EM, and CD8+ ones in EMRA. The study detected some responding clones in pre-infection memory, suggesting cross-reactive memory joined.

The TCR comes from a man between 18 and 29 years old who had mild COVID-19 (a few samples of this study predate the infection). Cell type and time point are not known. The sample consisted of PBMCs or a T cell subset sorted from them (not recorded which).

The CDR3, as DNA: TGTGCCATCAGTGAGCCAGGGCAGGGCGGTAACGAGCAGTACTTC. Protein product: CAISEPGQGGNEQYF. V gene TRBV10-3 combines with J gene TRBJ2-7; tentatively, D is TRBD1 (5 bases). Germline V gives CDR1 ENHRY, CDR2 SYGVKD. Trimming removed 2 bases at V and 5 bases at J, with 16 bases between. The CDR3 extends over 15 amino acids.